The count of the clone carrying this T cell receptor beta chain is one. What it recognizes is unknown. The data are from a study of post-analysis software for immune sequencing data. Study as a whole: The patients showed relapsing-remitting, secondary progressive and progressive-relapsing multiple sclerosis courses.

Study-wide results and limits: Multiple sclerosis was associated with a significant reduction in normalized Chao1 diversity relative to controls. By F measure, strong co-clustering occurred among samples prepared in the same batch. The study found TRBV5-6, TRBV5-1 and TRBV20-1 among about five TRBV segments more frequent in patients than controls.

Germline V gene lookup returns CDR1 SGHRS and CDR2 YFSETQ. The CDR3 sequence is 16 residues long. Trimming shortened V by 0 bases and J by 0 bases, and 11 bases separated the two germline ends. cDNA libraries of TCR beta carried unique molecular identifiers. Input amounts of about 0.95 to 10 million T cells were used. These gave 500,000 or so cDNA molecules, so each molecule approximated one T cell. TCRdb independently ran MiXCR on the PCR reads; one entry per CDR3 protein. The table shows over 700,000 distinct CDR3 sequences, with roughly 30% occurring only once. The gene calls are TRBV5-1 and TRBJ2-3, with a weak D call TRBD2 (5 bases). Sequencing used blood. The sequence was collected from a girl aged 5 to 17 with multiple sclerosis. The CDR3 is CASSLVLGGSTDTQYF. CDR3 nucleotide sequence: TGCGCCAGCAGCTTGGTTTTAGGCGGGAGCACAGATACGCAGTATTTT.